The clone carrying this T cell receptor (beta chain) turned up a few times. Its specificity is not known. This sample stems from a study of blood T cells in healthy people across ages. Study-wide findings and caveats: Age brought a roughly linear fall in TCR beta diversity measured per million T cells.

Next came a second PCR, run for about 6 to 12 cycles, which used a sample-barcoded 5' primer along with a J-beta primer mix. TCRdb used MiXCR to reprocess the 5' RACE reads, holding one entry per CDR3 protein. The profile covers some 1.8 million distinct CDR3 sequences, with approximately 40% appearing a single time and roughly 23% taken by the ten largest. V lost 3 bases and J 1 base, leaving 20 bases between the germline ends. The CDR3 contains 18 residues. This receptor was taken from a human donor in good health. The genes are TRBV12-3 or TRBV12-4 and TRBJ2-3; D might be TRBD1 or TRBD2, each matching 6 bases. Sequences were obtained from blood. The CDR3 sequence: CASSFSVPTRGGTDTQYF. The CDR3 nucleotides read TGTGCCAGCAGTTTTTCGGTTCCTACGAGGGGGGGCACAGATACGCAGTATTTT.